This passage covers 4 T cell receptor beta chains from one sample sequenced in a study of tumor-infiltrating lymphocytes in primary liver carcinoma. Production of TCR beta cDNA used around 500 ng total RNA together with a constant-region primer. It was through three nested multiplex PCR rounds of slightly modified ARM-PCR that TCR beta libraries arose. In the first two PCR rounds, TRBV1-TRBV30 forward primers were paired with a C-beta reverse primer, and each round lasted around 10 cycles. MiXCR was run by TCRdb on the multiplex PCR reads, yielding one entry per CDR3 protein. The sample carries a few hundred thousand distinct CDR3 sequences, more than 55% recorded once. For blood RNA, unsorted whole blood served as the source, and germline DNA was extracted too. The specimen sequenced was peripheral blood. Receptors originate from a woman aged 30 to 39 with primary liver carcinoma and hepatitis B virus infection.

The count of this clonotype is one. A junction end diverges from the germline sequence, so it may reflect a read error. The rearrangement uses TRBV6-6 and TRBJ1-4, with 11 bases fitting TRBD1. The CDR3 is 13 amino acids. The germline gives CDR1 MNHNY, CDR2 SVGAGI (reference sequence). This chain's CDR3 is CASRGTGGEELFF. As DNA, the CDR3 is TGTGCCAGCAGAGGGACAGGGGGTGAAGAACTGTTTTTT.

The V call is TRBV7-9, the J call TRBJ1-2; no definite D call. The CDR3 has 13 amino acids. V was clipped by 5 bases and J by 8 bases, with 15 bases between them. Germline CDR1 and CDR2: SEHNR and FQNEAQ (reference sequence). The CDR3 loop is CASSPTRSMGYTF. The CDR3 DNA reads as TGTGCCAGCAGCCCCACCCGCTCTATGGGCTACACCTTC.

To note about this clonotype: Here the CDR3 omits its conserved ending phenylalanine or tryptophan, so a read error is the likely source. The chain uses TRBV6-5 and TRBJ2-7; 7 nucleotides agree with TRBD1. The CDR3 spans 17 residues. CDR1 is MNHEY and CDR2 is SVGAGI in the germline V gene. Trimming took 2 bases from V and 2 from J; bases not matched to a gene: 12. The CDR3 loop reads CASSYPRTGSGTYEQYS. DNA for the CDR3: TGTGCCAGCAGTTACCCCAGGACAGGATCAGGAACCTACGAGCAGTACTCC.

This clonotype has ten or more counts. This chain links TRBV5-6 with TRBJ1-1; D remains unclear. The V end was cut by 2 bases, the J end by 0 bases, with 8 bases between. This CDR3 has 14 amino acids. Germline V lookup: CDR1 SGHDT, CDR2 YYEEEE. The CDR3 sequence is CASSFWAMNTEAFF. CDR3 coding DNA: TGTGCCAGCAGCTTCTGGGCCATGAACACTGAAGCTTTCTTT.